This TCR beta chain was captured in a study of Graves' ophthalmopathy and Graves' hyperthyroidism. As for the study in general: Stable hyperthyroidism referred to disease that showed no ophthalmopathy within 18 months of follow-up.

RNA transcripts yielded amplified TCR beta CDR3 regions. Scientists carried out first-round RT-PCR using HTBI primers and then a second-round multiplex PCR. TCRdb fed the multiplex PCR reads into MiXCR, producing one record per CDR3 protein. Among 900,000 to 1,200,000 distinct CDR3 sequences listed, 35% to 45% were seen once. The J segment lost 8 bases and the V segment lost 4 bases, leaving 7 bases of the junction unmatched. Per germline, CDR1 SGHDN and CDR2 FVKESK. The CDR3 has 15 residues. A few counts support this clonotype. Its antigen is not known. Study outcomes and limitations: In predicting ophthalmopathy progression, the model reached over 55% sensitivity and roughly 74% specificity.

Exclusion applied to patients with other autoimmune diseases, uncontrolled infections, pregnancy or lactation. The chain combines TRBV14 with TRBJ1-4; 10 bases fit TRBD1. This sequence originates from an adult man with Graves' hyperthyroidism. Sequences were obtained from peripheral blood or thyroid tissue (not recorded which). The CDR3 region has the DNA TGTGCCAGCAGCCCGCGGACAGGGGGACGAGAAAAACTGTTTTTT. Amino acid sequence: CASSPRTGGREKLFF.